The 22 T cell receptor beta chains presented below share a single source sample, sequenced in a study of beta chain features in type 1 diabetes. Every bit of the isolated RNA underwent reverse transcription, so sequencing read expressed TCRB transcripts. Sequencing used immunoSEQ multiplex PCR; TCRdb keeps in-frame clones, though not all of them. Among 430,000 or so clones listed, roughly an eighth were seen once. Source material: naive CD4+ T cells from blood. Receptor source: a woman younger than 35 in good health.

The V and J genes are TRBV27 and TRBJ2-2; D is possibly TRBD1 (6 bases). This CDR3 region has 16 residues. Deletions cut 2 bases from V and 5 bases from J, with 15 bases between. The germline CDR1 and CDR2 sequences are MNHEY and SMNVEV (reference sequence). CDR3 region: CASSLRVTGGTGELFF. The DNA of the CDR3 is TGTGCCAGCAGTTTAAGAGTGACAGGAGGTACCGGGGAGCTGTTTTTT.

There are many counts of this clone. The chain uses TRBV14 and TRBJ2-7; D possibly corresponds to TRBD1 (6 bases). The V gene lost 3 bases and the J gene lost 7 bases, with 13 bases spanning the gap. CDR3 length: 13 residues. The germline CDR1 and CDR2 sequences are SGHDN and FVKESK. The CDR3 bases are TGTGCCAGCAGCCAGTCACAGGGCCTGGAGCAGTACGTC. Translated, it gives CASSQSQGLEQYV.

This clone was seen a few times. The V call is TRBV6-5, the J call TRBJ1-1, with D possibly being TRBD1 (5 bases). Germline V gene data show CDR1 as MNHEY and CDR2 as SVGAGI. The CDR3 loop spans 14 amino acids. The V end lost 4 bases, the J end lost 5 bases, and 14 bases lay between the germline ends. The chain's CDR3 is CASSSNQGRTEAFF. As DNA, the CDR3 is TGTGCCAGCAGTTCTAATCAGGGACGAACTGAAGCTTTCTTT.

In this sample, this clone turned up a few times. The chain carries TRBV7-9 and TRBJ2-5; D uncertain. The V gene's germline CDR1 is SEHNR and CDR2 FQNEAQ (reference sequence). The V end lost 2 bases, the J end lost 4 bases, and 5 bases lay between the germline ends. This CDR3 contains 12 residues. Here the CDR3 DNA reads TGTGCCAGCAGCTTAAGGTCAGAGACCCAGTACTTC. It specifies CASSLRSETQYF. The variable domain in full, with the rest retrieved from reference TRBV7-9 and TRBJ2-5, is DTGVSQNPRHKITKRGQNVTFRCDPISEHNRLYWYRQTLGQGPEFLTYFQNEAQLEKSRLLSDRFSAERPKGSFSTLEIQRTEQGDSAMYLCASSLRSETQYFGPGTRLLVL.

This clone has a handful of counts. This chain joins TRBV9 and TRBJ1-6, with 7 bases identical to TRBD1. Germline CDR1 SGDLS, CDR2 YYNGEE. V shed 7 bases, J shed 9 bases, and the junction held 4 bases outside the gene matches. The CDR3 is 12 amino acids. The CDR3 sequence is CASGQGGSPLHF. The CDR3 bases are TGTGCCAGCGGTCAGGGGGGTTCACCCCTCCACTTT.

Only a few counts were recorded for this clone. Other DNA sequences in the same sample also yield this CDR3. V and J are TRBV20-1 and TRBJ2-7; D is uncertain. V gave up 3 bases and J gave up 3 bases, with 6 bases separating them. The CDR3 spans 11 residues. Per germline, CDR1 DFQATT and CDR2 SNEGSKA (reference sequence). In DNA form, the CDR3 reads TGCAGTGCTAGGGACGGCTACGAGCAGTACTTC. It specifies CSARDGYEQYF.

This clone was found a few times. The chain uses TRBV25-1 and TRBJ1-6; unclear D gene. Trimming shortened V by 3 bases and J by 7 bases, and 10 bases separated the two germline ends. CDR1 and CDR2 from the germline V gene are MGHDK and SYGVNS. The CDR3 is made up of 14 amino acids. CDR3 bases: TGTGCCAGCAGTGATTACCTTTTGAATTCACCCCTCCACTTT. Its translation: CASSDYLLNSPLHF.

This clone was detected a few times. The V call is TRBV30, the J call TRBJ2-1; TRBD2 aligns across 12 bases. With V trimmed by 4 bases and J by 6 bases, 7 bases remained unmatched. The CDR3 contains 15 residues. Germline lookup yields CDR1 GTSNPN and CDR2 SVGIG (reference sequence). Here the CDR3 DNA reads TGTGCCTGGAATCCTAGCGGGAGGGCCATCAATGAGCAGTTCTTC. Protein: CAWNPSGRAINEQFF.

This chain joins TRBV5-1 and TRBJ2-7; no clear D. CDR1 is SGHRS, CDR2 YFSETQ, per germline. V lost 5 bases to trimming and J lost 3 bases, with 12 bases between them. This CDR3 is built from 13 residues. The CDR3 region has the DNA TGCGCCAGCAGTAGTGACACAGTCTACGAGCAGTACTTC. The encoded protein is CASSSDTVYEQYF.

This clone was recorded a few times. The CDR3 nucleotides are TGTGCCAGCAGGACAGGGTTGAGAACAGATACGCAGTATTTT. As protein: CASRTGLRTDTQYF. The chain recombines TRBV28 with TRBJ2-3; 7 nucleotides line up with TRBD1. Germline assignment: CDR1 MDHEN and CDR2 SYDVKM. The V and J ends lost 6 bases and 3 bases, in that order; junction bases with no gene match: 6. CDR3 length: 14 amino acids.

The chain combines TRBV10-3 with TRBJ1-3, with TRBD1 as a possible D gene (5 bases). Germline V lookup: CDR1 ENHRY, CDR2 SYGVKD. V was trimmed by 0 bases and J by 3 bases, leaving 6 bases between them. This CDR3 is built from 14 residues. Here the CDR3 DNA reads TGTGCCATCAGTGAGTCCCAGGGTGGAAACACCATATATTTT. Residues: CAISESQGGNTIYF.

V gene TRBV4-3 combines with J gene TRBJ2-3, with D uncertain. V lost 7 bases and J 4 bases, leaving 9 bases between the germline ends. CDR1 is LGHNA, CDR2 YSLEER, per germline. This CDR3 region has 12 residues. CDR3 loop: CASKGWADTQYF. CDR3 nucleotide sequence: TGCGCCAGCAAGGGTTGGGCAGATACGCAGTATTTT.

V and J are TRBV15 and TRBJ2-1; D is possibly TRBD2 (6 bases). Germline CDR1 and CDR2: LNHNV and YYDKDF (reference sequence). The CDR3 is made up of 15 amino acids. V dropped 5 bases and J dropped 0 bases, with 11 bases sitting between them. The CDR3 region has the DNA TGTGCCACCAGCCCCCGGGGGAGCTCCTACAATGAGCAGTTCTTC. Protein: CATSPRGSSYNEQFF.

This chain uses TRBV7-9 with TRBJ2-5; possibly TRBD1 or TRBD2 for D (5 bases each). CDR3 length equals 16 residues. CDR1 is SEHNR, CDR2 FQNEAQ, per germline (reference sequence). V was pared by 5 bases and J by 10 bases, with 26 bases between. Here the CDR3 DNA reads TGTGCCAGCAGCCCCGAAGAGGGGCCCTCGGCCGGGGTCCAGTACTTC. Residues: CASSPEEGPSAGVQYF.

The CDR3 spells CASSLGTDTQYF. CDR3 nucleotide sequence: TGTGCCAGCTCACTTGGCACAGATACGCAGTATTTT. This chain uses TRBV6-5 with TRBJ2-3; D unresolved. The CDR3 contains 12 residues. Germline CDR1 reads MNHEY; CDR2 reads SVGAGI. V shed 8 bases and J shed 1 base, with 7 bases lying between them.

In its sample, this clone was seen a few times. The chain has TRBV2 and TRBJ1-5, with D uncertain. Per germline, CDR1 SNHLY and CDR2 FYNNEI. Trimming pared 5 bases from V and 1 base from J, leaving 12 bases between. CDR3 size: 15 residues. This CDR3 is CASSYRRASNQPQHF. CDR3 nucleotides: TGTGCCAGCAGTTACCGGAGGGCAAGCAATCAGCCCCAGCATTTT.

The chain recombines TRBV29-1 with TRBJ1-1; no definite D call. CDR3 length: 13 amino acids. Deletions cut 5 bases from V and 4 bases from J, with 14 bases between. From germline, CDR1 is SQVTM and CDR2 ANQGSEA. DNA for the CDR3: TGCAGCGTTTTTCCCCCTGAGGGCACTGAAGCTTTCTTT. As protein: CSVFPPEGTEAFF.

In this sample, this clone turned up a few times. The J gene is TRBJ2-6, the V gene TRBV10-2; D is unresolved. Germline-derived CDR1 and CDR2 are WSHSY and SAAADI. V was clipped by 8 bases and J by 1 base, with 0 bases between them. The CDR3 has 11 amino acids. CDR3 loop: CASSGANVLTF. DNA for the CDR3: TGCGCCAGCTCTGGGGCCAACGTCCTGACTTTC.

This clone was counted between two and nine times. The rearrangement uses TRBV5-4 and TRBJ2-5; D call uncertain. This CDR3 region has 13 residues. V shed 3 bases and J shed 1 base, with 7 bases lying between them. Germline V gene lookup returns CDR1 SGHNT and CDR2 YYREEE (reference sequence). DNA for the CDR3: TGTGCCAGCAGCTGGGCGGCCCAAGAGACCCAGTACTTC. Encoded protein: CASSWAAQETQYF.

In its sample, this clone was seen a few times. The chain combines TRBV2 with TRBJ1-2; perhaps TRBD1 as D (5 bases). The CDR3 runs 14 residues. From germline, CDR1 is SNHLY and CDR2 FYNNEI. V was pared by 3 bases and J by 2 bases, with 10 bases between. DNA of the CDR3: TGTGCCAGCAGTGATCCGGGGGAGAACTATGGCTACACCTTC. It encodes CASSDPGENYGYTF.

This clone was observed a handful of times. The chain is built from TRBV9 and TRBJ2-1; 7 bases match TRBD2. The germline V gene encodes CDR1 SGDLS and CDR2 YYNGEE. Germline trimming cut 2 bases from V and 2 bases from J; bases unmatched to any gene: 7. The CDR3 extends over 16 amino acids. Here the CDR3 reads CASSVSAGVTYNEQFF. DNA for the CDR3: TGTGCCAGCAGCGTCTCCGCGGGGGTTACCTACAATGAGCAGTTCTTC.

The V and J genes are TRBV29-1 and TRBJ2-5; 10 bases line up with TRBD1. The ends lost 5 bases at V and 7 bases at J; junction bases unmatched: 7. Germline V lookup: CDR1 SQVTM, CDR2 ANQGSEA. The CDR3 has 13 amino acids. The CDR3 spells CSVNDRGRGTQYF. Written as DNA, the CDR3 is TGCAGCGTTAATGACAGGGGGCGCGGGACCCAGTACTTC. Using reference TRBV29-1 and TRBJ2-5 for the parts outside the CDR3, the full variable domain is SAVISQKPSRDICQRGTSLTIQCQVDSQVTMMFWYRQQPGQSLTLIATANQGSEATYESGFVIDKFPISRPNLTFSTLTVSNMSPEDSSIYLCSVNDRGRGTQYFGPGTRLLVL.